Listed below are T cell receptor beta chains from one sample, sequenced in a study of cytomegalovirus exposure and HLA in healthy donors. The repertoire was sequenced with immunoSEQ multiplex PCR; TCRdb's copy has only in-frame clones and lacks some. The sample comprises 110,000 to 150,000 clones, roughly 86% of which are singletons, and more than 2.5% rests with the top ten. The sequenced sample consisted of PBMCs. These receptors were obtained from a man between 18 and 35 years old in good health and CMV-seropositive. CDR3s include the opening cysteine and the closing phenylalanine or tryptophan. The D gene is left open where the match is weak. Clone size is given for some rows only: seen once, a few or many times, or a class if the clone is expanded.

len | j_gene | d_gene | abundance | v_gene | CDR3nt | CDR3aa
14 | TRBJ2-3 | TRBD2 | . | TRBV5-1 | TGCGCCAGCAGTACGGGAGGGATCACAGATACGCAGTATTTT | CASSTGGITDTQYF
15 | TRBJ1-1 | . | . | TRBV15 | TGTGCCACCAGCAGCAAAACAGGTTTGAACACTGAAGCTTTCTTT | CATSSKTGLNTEAFF
13 | TRBJ2-3 | . | . | TRBV7-2 | TGTGCCAGCAGCTCAGGCATGACCGATACGCAGTATTTT | CASSSGMTDTQYF
19 | TRBJ1-1 | TRBD1 | many | TRBV19 | TGTGCCAGTAGTATAGCCCGAGGGGGCCTCGTTCGAGGGAACACTGAAGCTTTCTTT | CASSIARGGLVRGNTEAFF
15 | TRBJ1-2 | . | . | TRBV5-1 | TGCGCCAGCAGCTCGGATTCGCAGGCAATGGATGGCTACACCTTC | CASSSDSQAMDGYTF
15 | TRBJ2-7 | . | . | TRBV5-1 | TGCGCCAGCAGCTTGATTTTGGACAGCTCCTACGAGCAGTACTTC | CASSLILDSSYEQYF
14 | TRBJ1-2 | . | . | TRBV6-4 | TGTGCCAGCAAGGCGAAGGGGGATGACTATGGCTACACCTTC | CASKAKGDDYGYTF
13 | TRBJ1-2 | . | once | TRBV5-1 | TGCGCCAGCAGCTTGGGTTCTCTGAGTGGCTACACCTTC | CASSLGSLSGYTF
14 | TRBJ1-1 | . | few | TRBV28 | TGTGCCAGCAGTTCGGGGGGCCCAGGTACTGAAGCTTTCTTT | CASSSGGPGTEAFF
15 | TRBJ2-7 | . | . | TRBV7-8 | TGTGCCAGCAGCTTAGGGACTTCAAGCTCCTACGAGCAGTACTTC | CASSLGTSSSYEQYF
15 | TRBJ2-4 | TRBD1 | . | TRBV5-4 | TGTGCCAGCAGCTGGGGGACAGGGGGCATGGACATTCAGTACTTC | CASSWGTGGMDIQYF
15 | TRBJ2-1 | . | few | TRBV2 | TGTGCCAGCAGCGGACTAAAAAGCTCCTACAATGAGCAGTTCTTC | CASSGLKSSYNEQFF
13 | TRBJ1-2 | TRBD1 | . | TRBV28 | TGTGCCAGCAGTTCCGGGACAGTTTATGGCTACACCTTC | CASSSGTVYGYTF
15 | TRBJ2-1 | TRBD1 | few | TRBV2 | TGTGCCAGCAGTGTATCGGGACAGGCCAACAATGAGCAGTTCTTC | CASSVSGQANNEQFF
14 | TRBJ2-7 | TRBD2 | . | TRBV7-9 | TGTGCCAGCAGCTCGGGACTAGGGGCCTACGAGCAGTACTTC | CASSSGLGAYEQYF
13 | TRBJ2-7 | . | . | TRBV7-9 | TGTGCCAGCAGCCCTGAGGCTGCTCGGGAGCAGTACTTC | CASSPEAAREQYF
16 | TRBJ2-4 | . | . | TRBV28 | TGTGCCAGCAGCCGGAGGGGGCAGCCCTTCAAAAACATTCAGTACTTC | CASSRRGQPFKNIQYF
21 | TRBJ2-1 | TRBD2 | . | TRBV19 | TGTGCCAGTAGTATCCTTTTAGCGGGAGGCCTTGACCACGGCGCCTACAATGAGCAGTTCTTC | CASSILLAGGLDHGAYNEQFF
15 | TRBJ1-2 | . | few | TRBV28 | TGTGCCAGCAGTTTGGTCCGGGGGGCGAACTATGGCTACACCTTC | CASSLVRGANYGYTF
14 | TRBJ2-7 | TRBD2 | once | TRBV7-9 | TGTGCCAGCGGGCCTAGCGGGAACTCCTACGAGCAGTACTTC | CASGPSGNSYEQYF
15 | TRBJ1-4 | TRBD1 | . | TRBV28 | TGTGCCAGCAGTTCCCCCAGGGGGAAGGATGAAAAACTGTTTTTT | CASSSPRGKDEKLFF
12 | TRBJ2-5 | . | few | TRBV14 | TGTGCCAGCAGCCAACTTCAAGAGACCCAGTACTTC | CASSQLQETQYF
17 | TRBJ2-3 | . | . | TRBV19 | TGTGCCAGTAGATCGGGCTGGGCTAGCGCGGATACAGATACGCAGTATTTT | CASRSGWASADTDTQYF
17 | TRBJ2-3 | TRBD2 | . | TRBV4-1 | TGCGCCAGCAGCCAATTTAAGACTAGCGGGAGTTCAGATACGCAGTATTTT | CASSQFKTSGSSDTQYF
19 | TRBJ2-7 | TRBD1 | . | TRBV28 | TGTGCCAGCAGTTCCCCCGCGGGACAGGGGGCCAAAAGCTCCTACGAGCAGTACTTC | CASSSPAGQGAKSSYEQYF
14 | TRBJ2-7 | . | . | TRBV7-9 | TGTGCCAGCAGCTCCCGGGCAGGGCGCTACGAGCAGTACTTC | CASSSRAGRYEQYF
14 | TRBJ1-1 | . | . | TRBV5-1 | TGCGCCAGCACCGGGGAACAGATGAACACTGAAGCTTTCTTT | CASTGEQMNTEAFF
16 | TRBJ2-7 | TRBD2 | . | TRBV11-2 | TGTGCCAGCAGCTTAACGGGGTCTAGCGGCTCCTACGAGCAGTACTTC | CASSLTGSSGSYEQYF
17 | TRBJ2-3 | TRBD1 | . | TRBV7-6 | TGTGCCAGCAGCGCACCATCCAGGGGGCGAGGCACAGATACGCAGTATTTT | CASSAPSRGRGTDTQYF
15 | TRBJ2-7 | TRBD1 | . | TRBV5-1 | TGCGCCAGCAGCCAGGGGACAGCCTACTCCTACGAGCAGTACTTC | CASSQGTAYSYEQYF